These T cell receptor beta chains were read from a single sample in a study of shared clonotypes between healthy human individuals. TCRdb's copy holds only in-frame clones and misses some; the assay was immunoSEQ multiplex PCR. This sample has roughly 2 million clones, with about 94% found just once. The sample taken for sequencing was naive CD4+ T cells sorted from blood. The receptor set was obtained from a man younger than 35 in good health. Each CDR3 is given with its conserved first and last residue. D genes are given only for firm matches.

CASSISGVKLGNTIYF | NA | TRBV19
CASSPLLGSPALLFF | NA | TRBV7-3
CASNTQTSGETQYF | TRBD2 | TRBV6-1
CASSELAGNTEAFF | NA | TRBV2
CASSRSRTGDYGYTF | TRBD1 | TRBV19
CASRDRGHTEAFF | TRBD1 | TRBV2
CASSAGVNSPLHF | NA | TRBV2
CASSRSRGGSYEQYF | NA | TRBV5-4
CASSVDLTDTQYF | NA | TRBV9
CATRRGKFDEQYF | NA | TRBV6-5
CASSLAMTANEKLFF | NA | TRBV5-1
CASSGVSWDLFTGELFF | NA | TRBV6-1
CASSLGYKYQETQYF | NA | TRBV13
CSVEGQGNTEAFF | NA | TRBV29-1
CASSPAFGGNTIYF | NA | TRBV5-1
CASSHKRGGLNEQYF | TRBD2 | TRBV11-2
CAISTGGDEQFF | TRBD1 | TRBV10-3
CASGSLAGGYEQYF | TRBD2 | TRBV7-2
CATEGTGNTGELFF | TRBD1 | TRBV10-3
CASSLGAALNTEAFF | NA | TRBV7-9
CASSYSRARETQYF | NA | TRBV6-5
CASVAPTNPEAFF | NA | TRBV28
CASSFSGTPTYEQYF | NA | TRBV28
CAWTPRDSNYGYTF | TRBD1 | TRBV30
CASSEGGPYEQYF | NA | TRBV6-1
CASSFEATGIYGYTF | NA | TRBV5-6
CASSLMADTEAFF | NA | TRBV7-3
CASSQLSGGKYEQYF | TRBD1 | TRBV14
CAWSGGLGKRTQYF | TRBD2 | TRBV30
CASSYRTEAFF | NA | TRBV6-6
CASSLGTSSPNEQFF | TRBD2 | TRBV5-4
CASSWLGTGGQETQYF | TRBD1 | TRBV5-6
CASSSRGFGEQYF | NA | TRBV5-4
CASSARGGNQPQHF | NA | TRBV5-4
CASSPRTVNTGELFF | NA | TRBV4-1
CASSPRDRAPEKLFF | TRBD1 | TRBV28
CASSLAAVGAKNIQYF | NA | TRBV4-1
CASSLLGTANTGELFF | NA | TRBV9
CASSYTGGPNYGYTF | TRBD1 | TRBV27
CASSKGVVLAKNIQYF | NA | TRBV6-6
CASSPGQGPSYEQYF | TRBD1 | TRBV9
CASRDRVLTGELFF | TRBD1 | TRBV4-3
CASSLRGYEQFF | NA | TRBV11-3
CASGLAKVLAGDNEQYF | TRBD2 | TRBV12-5
CASSRAGVYGYTF | NA | TRBV27
CASTGLPTLSYNEQFF | NA | TRBV10-1
CASSVDSLNQPQHF | NA | TRBV5-1
CASSSGGANTEAFF | NA | TRBV5-1
CASSDPTSGMADTQYF | TRBD2 | TRBV4-3
CASSLKRTSGGHWNEQFF | TRBD2 | TRBV19
CAWRFGANEQFF | NA | TRBV30